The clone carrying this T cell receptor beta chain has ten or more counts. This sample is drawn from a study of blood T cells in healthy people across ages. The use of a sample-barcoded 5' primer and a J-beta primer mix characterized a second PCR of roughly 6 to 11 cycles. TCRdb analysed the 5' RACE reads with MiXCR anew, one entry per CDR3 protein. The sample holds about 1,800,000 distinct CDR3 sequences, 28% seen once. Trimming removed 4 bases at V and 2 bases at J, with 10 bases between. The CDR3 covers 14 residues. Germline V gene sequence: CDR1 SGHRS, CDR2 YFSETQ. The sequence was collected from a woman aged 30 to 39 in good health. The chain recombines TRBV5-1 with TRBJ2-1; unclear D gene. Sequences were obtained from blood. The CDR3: CASSATGTYNEQFF. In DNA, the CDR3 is TGCGCCAGCAGCGCGACCGGAACCTACAATGAGCAGTTCTTC.